What follows are 15 T cell receptor beta chains derived from one specimen sequenced in a study of blood T cell repertoires in COVID-19. The repertoire was sequenced with immunoSEQ multiplex PCR; TCRdb's copy has only in-frame clones and lacks some. The sample holds 130,000 or so clones, around 89% seen once. Source material: peripheral blood. Receptor source: a man between 60 and 75 years old with COVID-19, enrolled during active disease.

V usage is TRBV7-2 and J usage is TRBJ1-2; D may be TRBD1 (6 bases). The CDR3 length is 16 residues. Trimming stripped 5 bases from V and 0 bases from J, with 16 bases between. Germline V gene data show CDR1 as SGHTA and CDR2 as FQGNSA. CDR3 coding DNA: TGTGCCAGCAGCACACGACAGGTGCAAGCTAACTATGGCTACACCTTC. Translating it yields CASSTRQVQANYGYTF. The full variable domain, completed using reference TRBV7-2 and TRBJ1-2, is GAGVSQSPSNKVTEKGKDVELRCDPISGHTALYWYRQSLGQGLEFLIYFQGNSAPDKSGLPSDRFSAERTGGSVSTLTIQRTQQEDSAVYLCASSTRQVQANYGYTFGSGTRLTVV.

The rearrangement uses TRBV30 and TRBJ1-3, with 7 bases fitting TRBD1. The trim removed 2 bases at V and 4 bases at J, leaving 2 bases unmatched. CDR1 GTSNPN and CDR2 SVGIG come from the germline V gene (reference sequence). The CDR3 runs to 13 residues. The DNA for the CDR3 is TGTGCCTGGAGTAGAGGGGGCGGAAACACCATATATTTT. Translating gives CAWSRGGGNTIYF. Supplemented by reference TRBV30 and TRBJ1-3, the full variable domain reads SQTIHQWPATLVQPVGSPLSLECTVEGTSNPNLYWYRQAAGRGLQLLFYSVGIGQISSEVPQNLSASRPQDRQFILSSKKLLLSDSGFYLCAWSRGGGNTIYFGEGSWLTVV.

V gene TRBV19 combines with J gene TRBJ1-5, with D tentatively TRBD1 (6 bases). Germline lookup yields CDR1 LNHDA and CDR2 SQIVND (reference sequence). Trimming removed 5 bases from V and 4 bases from J, with 18 bases in between. This CDR3 contains 16 residues. The CDR3 loop reads CASSPQAGAWNQPQHF. The CDR3 DNA reads as TGTGCCAGTAGTCCCCAAGCGGGGGCTTGGAATCAGCCCCAGCATTTT.

The chain links TRBV18 to TRBJ2-2, with a weak D call TRBD1 (6 bases). CDR1 is KGHSH and CDR2 is LQKENI in the germline V gene. The CDR3 is 15 residues long. Trimming shortened V by 2 bases and J by 4 bases, and 11 bases separated the two germline ends. In nucleotides, the CDR3 is TGTGCCAGCTCACCAGTACAGGGTGGCACCGGGGAGCTGTTTTTT. Its translation is CASSPVQGGTGELFF.

The chain has TRBV19 and TRBJ1-2, with 10 bases matching TRBD1. This CDR3 spans 15 amino acids. The V segment lost 7 bases and the J segment 2 bases; nucleotides outside the gene matches: 7. Germline V gene data show CDR1 as LNHDA and CDR2 as SQIVND (reference sequence). The CDR3 region has the DNA TGTGCCAGTACCTCTCCGGGACAGGGGAACTATGGCTACACCTTC. It codes for CASTSPGQGNYGYTF.

The rearrangement joins TRBV7-9 to TRBJ1-5, with D uncertain. V lost 5 bases and J 3 bases, leaving 5 bases between the germline ends. Germline assignment: CDR1 SEHNR and CDR2 FQNEAQ (reference sequence). This CDR3 is built from 12 residues. CDR3 DNA sequence: TGTGCCAGCAGCGCGTTCAATCAGCCCCAGCATTTT. Translation gives CASSAFNQPQHF.

The chain couples TRBV5-4 to TRBJ1-2; possible D gene TRBD1, 6 bases. This CDR3 spans 14 amino acids. V dropped 4 bases and J dropped 4 bases, with 14 bases sitting between them. Per the germline V gene, CDR1 is SGHNT and CDR2 is YYREEE (reference sequence). This CDR3 reads CASSEGGRGYGYTF. The CDR3, as DNA: TGTGCCAGCAGCGAGGGGGGGCGCGGCTATGGCTACACCTTC.

The rearrangement links TRBV9 to TRBJ2-1; no clear D gene. CDR3 length: 15 amino acids. Between the trimmed V and J ends, which lost 4 bases and 0 bases, there was a span of 11 bases. Germline CDR1 and CDR2: SGDLS and YYNGEE. The CDR3 here is CASSLGLSSYNEQFF. The CDR3 nucleotides read TGTGCCAGCAGCCTCGGGTTGAGCTCCTACAATGAGCAGTTCTTC. The complete variable domain, with remaining parts taken from reference TRBV9 and TRBJ2-1, reads DSGVTQTPKHLITATGQRVTLRCSPRSGDLSVYWYQQSLDQGLQFLIQYYNGEERAKGNILERFSAQQFPDLHSELNLSSLELGDSALYFCASSLGLSSYNEQFFGPGTRLTVL.

V is TRBV4-2 and J is TRBJ2-1, with D unclear. Trimming cost V 2 bases and J 4 bases, with 3 bases left between them. Germline CDR1 and CDR2: LGHNA and YNFKEQ. This CDR3 is built from 12 residues. Written as DNA, the CDR3 is TGTGCCAGCAGCCAATTATACAATGAGCAGTTCTTC. Residues: CASSQLYNEQFF.

The V call is TRBV28, the J call TRBJ1-3; D unclear. The germline V gene has CDR1 MDHEN and CDR2 SYDVKM. Trimming took 6 bases from V and 2 from J, leaving 17 bases between them. The CDR3 has 16 amino acids. In nucleotides, the CDR3 is TGTGCCAGCAGAATGGCGGTCTGGGTGGCTGGAAACACCATATATTTT. Translated, it gives CASRMAVWVAGNTIYF.

The genes are TRBV6-5 and TRBJ2-1, with 12 bases aligning to TRBD1. J was trimmed by 7 bases and V by 4 bases; bases with no gene match: 5. This CDR3 is 15 amino acids long. Germline values: CDR1 MNHEY, CDR2 SVGAGI. CDR3: CASSLGQGARNEQFF. The CDR3 nucleotides read TGTGCCAGCAGTTTGGGACAGGGGGCTCGTAATGAGCAGTTCTTC.

This rearrangement joins TRBV9 to TRBJ2-7; possibly TRBD1 for D (5 bases). Germline values: CDR1 SGDLS, CDR2 YYNGEE. V was cut by 0 bases and J by 13 bases, with 17 bases left in between. This CDR3 is built from 13 residues. The CDR3 sequence is CASSVAVWGPAYF. CDR3 sequence (DNA): TGTGCCAGCAGCGTAGCTGTCTGGGGCCCCGCATACTTC.

The J gene is TRBJ1-5, the V gene TRBV28; perhaps TRBD1 as D (5 bases). In germline, CDR1 is MDHEN, CDR2 SYDVKM. The CDR3 covers 14 residues. V lost 6 bases and J lost 1, with 10 bases in between. In nucleotides, the CDR3 is TGTGCCAGCAGCCAGGGAGGGAGCAATCAGCCCCAGCATTTT. Translated, it gives CASSQGGSNQPQHF.

The rearrangement uses TRBV6-5 and TRBJ1-4; D is ambiguous. V was clipped by 3 bases and J by 7 bases, with 15 bases between them. Germline V lookup: CDR1 MNHEY, CDR2 SVGAGI. The CDR3 is 15 amino acids. CDR3 in amino acids: CASSYSLYSGEKLFF. As DNA, the CDR3 is TGTGCCAGCAGTTATTCTTTATACTCAGGTGAAAAACTGTTTTTT.

This sequence joins TRBV7-9 and TRBJ1-4, with D maybe TRBD1 (5 bases). This CDR3 is built from 17 residues. Per germline, CDR1 SEHNR and CDR2 FQNEAQ (reference sequence). The V and J ends lost 1 base and 2 bases respectively, with 14 bases between them. The CDR3 nucleotides read TGTGCCAGCAGCTTAGTGGCTGGGACTCGGACTAATGAAAAACTGTTTTTT. Amino acids: CASSLVAGTRTNEKLFF.